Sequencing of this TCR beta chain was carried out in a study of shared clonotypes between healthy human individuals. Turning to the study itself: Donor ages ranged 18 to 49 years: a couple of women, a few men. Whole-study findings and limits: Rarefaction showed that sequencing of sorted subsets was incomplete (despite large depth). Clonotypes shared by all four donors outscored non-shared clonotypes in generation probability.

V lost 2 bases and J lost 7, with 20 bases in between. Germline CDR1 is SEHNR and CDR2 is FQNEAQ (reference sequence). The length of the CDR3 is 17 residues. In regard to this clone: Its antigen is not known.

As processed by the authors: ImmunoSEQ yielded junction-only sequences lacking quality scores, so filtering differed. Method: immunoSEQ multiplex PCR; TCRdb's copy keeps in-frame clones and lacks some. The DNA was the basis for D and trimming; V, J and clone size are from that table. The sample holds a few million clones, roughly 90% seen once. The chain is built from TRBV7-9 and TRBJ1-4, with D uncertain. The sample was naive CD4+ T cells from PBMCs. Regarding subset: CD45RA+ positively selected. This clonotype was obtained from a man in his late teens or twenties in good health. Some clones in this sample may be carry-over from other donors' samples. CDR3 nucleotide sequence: TGTGCCAGCAGCTTAACGGTTTTATGGCAAGTGGGTGAAAAACTGTTTTTT. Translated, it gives CASSLTVLWQVGEKLFF.